The clone carrying this T cell receptor (beta chain) was seen at least ten times. The sample holds other DNA sequences that translate to the same CDR3. Patients were all untreated before their thyroid surgery. TCRdb re-processed the PCR reads through MiXCR. The table includes roughly 15,000 clones, approximately 12% detected once. This sample was taken from a study of metastatic and nonmetastatic thyroid tumors. Trimming left V 10 bases short and J 1 base short, with 11 bases between. The germline V gene has CDR1 SNHLY and CDR2 FYNNEI. CDR3 length: 13 residues. The J gene is TRBJ1-5, the V gene TRBV2; a possible D gene is TRBD1 (6 bases). Material: blood. The receptor comes from a female donor with papillary thyroid cancer or a benign thyroid nodule (not recorded which). Some clones in this sample may be carry-over from other donors' samples. As DNA, the CDR3 is TGTGCCACTAGGACAGAAAGCAATCAGCCCCAGCATTTT. Translation gives CATRTESNQPQHF.